This TCR beta chain is drawn from a study of blood T cells in healthy people across ages. This clonotype was counted between two and nine times. Its antigen is not known. The second PCR ran about 6 to 12 cycles with a sample-barcoded 5' primer and J-beta primers. TCRdb processed the 5' RACE reads anew with MiXCR; each CDR3 protein has one entry. The table has 760,000 or so distinct CDR3 sequences, 25% seen once. The CDR3 consists of 13 residues. V shed 3 bases and J shed 2 bases, with 8 bases lying between them. Per the germline V gene, CDR1 is SGHAT and CDR2 is FQNNGV. Whole-study results and caveats: The study regarded diversity estimates from one million T cells as underestimates.

The data were also submitted as part of a second study, on T cells of mothers and their children. As that study records: Nine systemically healthy Caucasian donors: three mothers, six children.

The sample comprised blood. The chain is built from TRBV11-2 and TRBJ2-7, with D uncertain. This clonotype originated in a boy younger than 18 in good health. CDR3 amino acids: CASSFYETYEQYF. The CDR3 DNA reads as TGTGCCAGCAGCTTCTACGAAACCTACGAGCAGTACTTC.